This T cell receptor beta chain was sequenced for a study of blood T cell repertoires in COVID-19. The CDR3 spans 15 residues. Only in-frame clones appear in the TCRdb table, and some are missing; sequencing was by immunoSEQ multiplex PCR. The profile shows approximately 100,000 clones, approximately 92% of them singletons. Sequenced material: peripheral blood. The sequence was obtained from a woman of 80 years or more with active COVID-19. The chain carries TRBV21-1 and TRBJ2-1; the table's D call of TRBD2 was not tested on the DNA. TRBV21-1 is a pseudogene segment. CDR3 DNA sequence: TGTGCCAGCAGCGCAACTAGCGGGAGCTACAATGAGCAGTTCTTC. Amino acids: CASSATSGSYNEQFF.